The T cell receptor beta chain under discussion was sequenced for a study of cytomegalovirus exposure and HLA in healthy donors. Study conclusions and caveats: With DRB1 most and HLA-C fewest, TCR association rates differed between HLA loci in a later analysis. Some public TCRs appeared in many individuals, while most sequences were rare. In all likelihood, a cluster of highly shared sequence variants was a sequencing artifact. Later on, an analysis tied 15,000 or so TCR beta sequences to HLA alleles at 0.05 false discovery rate.

V gave up 10 bases and J gave up 0 bases; unmatched junction bases: 11. The germline V gene has CDR1 MNHEY and CDR2 SMNVEV (reference sequence). This CDR3 is built from 16 residues. The count of this clone is one. Its matching antigen is unknown. PCR primers comprised 60 Vbeta and 13 Jbeta primers. Profiled with immunoSEQ multiplex PCR; TCRdb holds only in-frame clones, not every one. The sample has about 190,000 clones; roughly 80% are singletons. The sequencing sample was made of PBMCs. The chain carries TRBV27 and TRBJ2-7; 11 nucleotides line up with TRBD2. This sequence was found in a woman aged 25 to 45 in good health and CMV-seropositive. DNA of the CDR3: TGTGCCAACCCGGGACTAGCGGCAACTGGCTCCTACGAGCAGTACTTC. It translates to CANPGLAATGSYEQYF.